Detailed here is one TCR beta chain. The CDR3 has 12 residues. The V gene end was trimmed by 11 bases and the J gene end by 6 bases; junction bases not matched to a gene: 9. Germline lookup yields CDR1 ENHRY and CDR2 SYGVKD. Original methodology: Amplified reference gene primers provided the basis for estimating nucleated cell counts. Only in-frame clones appear in the TCRdb table, and some are missing; sequencing was by immunoSEQ multiplex PCR. From that table come the V and J calls and clone size; the DNA was used to work out D and trimming. The sample shows 200,000 to 250,000 clones, about 80% of them seen only once. This record comes from a study of blood T cell repertoires in COVID-19. Background on the study: Acute and convalescent COVID-19 specimens originated in the United States, Italy and Spain. Sources were T cells, B-cell-depleted T cells, or PBMCs; the material itself was cDNA or gDNA.

The TCR originated in a man at least 80 years old with acute or convalescent COVID-19. What was sequenced was peripheral blood. The rearrangement joins TRBV10-3 to TRBJ2-7, with TRBD2 matching over 8 bases. CDR3 nucleotide sequence: TGTGCCTCCGGGAGGGTGTTGGGCGAGCAGTACTTC. Protein product: CASGRVLGEQYF.